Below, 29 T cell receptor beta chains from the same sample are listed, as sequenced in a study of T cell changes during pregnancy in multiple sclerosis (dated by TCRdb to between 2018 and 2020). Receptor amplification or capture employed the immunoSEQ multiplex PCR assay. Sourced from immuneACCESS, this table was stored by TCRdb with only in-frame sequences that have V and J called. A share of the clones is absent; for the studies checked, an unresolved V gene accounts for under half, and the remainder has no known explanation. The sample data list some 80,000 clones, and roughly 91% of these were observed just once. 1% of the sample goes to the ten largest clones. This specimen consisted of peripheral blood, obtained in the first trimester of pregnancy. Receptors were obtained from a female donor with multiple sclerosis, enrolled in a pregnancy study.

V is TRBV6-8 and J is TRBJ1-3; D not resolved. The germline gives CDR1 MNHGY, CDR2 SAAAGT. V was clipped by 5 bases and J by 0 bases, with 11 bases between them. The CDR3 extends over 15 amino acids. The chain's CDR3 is CASSILPGSGNTIYF. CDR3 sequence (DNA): TGTGCCAGCAGTATTTTGCCAGGCTCTGGAAACACCATATATTTT.

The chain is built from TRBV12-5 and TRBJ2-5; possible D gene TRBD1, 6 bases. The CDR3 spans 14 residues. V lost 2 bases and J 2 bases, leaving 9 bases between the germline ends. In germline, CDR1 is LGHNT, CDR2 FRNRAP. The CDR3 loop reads CASGLSTGQETQYF. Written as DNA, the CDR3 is TGTGCTAGTGGTTTGTCTACAGGGCAAGAGACCCAGTACTTC.

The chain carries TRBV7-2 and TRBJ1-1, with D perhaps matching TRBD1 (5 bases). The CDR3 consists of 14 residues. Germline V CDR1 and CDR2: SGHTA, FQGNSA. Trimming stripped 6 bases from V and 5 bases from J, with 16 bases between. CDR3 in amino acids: CASRRGTSGTEAFF. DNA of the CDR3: TGTGCCAGCAGGCGGGGGACCTCGGGGACTGAAGCTTTCTTT.

The DNA for the CDR3 is TGTGCCAGCAGCTTGGGGCCCCGAGGGCGGAGGAACTATGGCTACACCTTC. Encoded protein: CASSLGPRGRRNYGYTF. The V call is TRBV5-4, the J call TRBJ1-2; D uncertain. V shed 0 bases and J shed 2 bases, with 17 bases lying between them. From germline, CDR1 is SGHNT and CDR2 YYREEE (reference sequence). The CDR3 totals 17 residues. Supplemented by reference TRBV5-4 and TRBJ1-2, the full variable domain reads ETGVTQSPTHLIKTRGQQVTLRCSSQSGHNTVSWYQQALGQGPQFIFQYYREEENGRGNFPPRFSGLQFPNYSSELNVNALELDDSALYLCASSLGPRGRRNYGYTFGSGTRLTVV.

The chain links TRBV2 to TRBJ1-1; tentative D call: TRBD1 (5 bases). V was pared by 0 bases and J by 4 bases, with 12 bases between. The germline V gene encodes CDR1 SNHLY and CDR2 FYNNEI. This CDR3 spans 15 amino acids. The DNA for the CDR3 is TGTGCCAGCAGTGAAGCGATAGGGGTCGGCACTGAAGCTTTCTTT. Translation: CASSEAIGVGTEAFF. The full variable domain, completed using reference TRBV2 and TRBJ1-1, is EPEVTQTPSHQVTQMGQEVILRCVPISNHLYFYWYRQILGQKVEFLVSFYNNEISEKSEIFDDQFSVERPDGSNFTLKIRSTKLEDSAMYFCASSEAIGVGTEAFFGQGTRLTVV.

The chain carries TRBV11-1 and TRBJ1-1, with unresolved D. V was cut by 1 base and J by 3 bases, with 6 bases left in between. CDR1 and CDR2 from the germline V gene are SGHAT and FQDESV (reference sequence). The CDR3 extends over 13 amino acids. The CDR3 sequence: CASSLDRYTEAFF. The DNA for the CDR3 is TGTGCCAGCAGCTTAGACCGGTACACTGAAGCTTTCTTT.

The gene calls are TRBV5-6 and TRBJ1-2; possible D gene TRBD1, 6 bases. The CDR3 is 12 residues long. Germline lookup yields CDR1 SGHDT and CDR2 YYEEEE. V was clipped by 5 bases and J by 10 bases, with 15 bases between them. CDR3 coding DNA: TGTGCCAGCAGTCTACAGGGTTCTGCCTACACCTTC. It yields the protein CASSLQGSAYTF.

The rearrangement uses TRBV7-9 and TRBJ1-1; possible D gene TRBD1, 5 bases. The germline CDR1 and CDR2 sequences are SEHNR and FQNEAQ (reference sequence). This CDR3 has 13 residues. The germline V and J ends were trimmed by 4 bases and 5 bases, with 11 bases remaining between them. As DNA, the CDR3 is TGTGCCAGCAGCTACCCGGGGGATACTGAAGCTTTCTTT. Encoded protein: CASSYPGDTEAFF.

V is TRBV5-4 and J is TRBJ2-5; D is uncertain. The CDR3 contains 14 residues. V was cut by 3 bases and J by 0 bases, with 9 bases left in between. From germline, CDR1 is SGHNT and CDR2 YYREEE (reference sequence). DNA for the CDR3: TGTGCCAGCAGCTATCGCCGGGACCAAGAGACCCAGTACTTC. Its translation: CASSYRRDQETQYF.

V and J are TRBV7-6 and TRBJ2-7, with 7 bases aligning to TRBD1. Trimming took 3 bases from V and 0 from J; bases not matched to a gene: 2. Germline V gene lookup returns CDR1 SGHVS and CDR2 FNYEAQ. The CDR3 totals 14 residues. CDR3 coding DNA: TGTGCCAGCAGCTTTGGGACAGACTCCTACGAGCAGTACTTC. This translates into CASSFGTDSYEQYF.

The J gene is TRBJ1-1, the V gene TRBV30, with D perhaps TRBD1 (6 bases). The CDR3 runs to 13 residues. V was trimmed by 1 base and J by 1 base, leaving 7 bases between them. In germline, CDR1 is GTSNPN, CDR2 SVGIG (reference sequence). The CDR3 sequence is CAWSDRANTEAFF. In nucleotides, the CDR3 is TGTGCCTGGAGTGACAGGGCGAACACTGAAGCTTTCTTT.

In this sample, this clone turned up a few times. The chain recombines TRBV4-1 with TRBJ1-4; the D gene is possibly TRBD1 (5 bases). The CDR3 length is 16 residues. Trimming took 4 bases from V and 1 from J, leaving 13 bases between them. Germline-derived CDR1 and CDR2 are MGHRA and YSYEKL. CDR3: CASSPRTGGTNEKLFF. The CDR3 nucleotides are TGCGCCAGCAGCCCCCGGACGGGGGGAACTAATGAAAAACTGTTTTTT.

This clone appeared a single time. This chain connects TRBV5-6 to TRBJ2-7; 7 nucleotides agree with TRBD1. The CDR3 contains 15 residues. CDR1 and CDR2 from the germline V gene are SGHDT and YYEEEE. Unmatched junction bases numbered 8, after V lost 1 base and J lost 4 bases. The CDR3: CASSLLGTENYEQYF. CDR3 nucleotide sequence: TGTGCCAGCAGCTTGTTAGGGACAGAAAATTACGAGCAGTACTTC.

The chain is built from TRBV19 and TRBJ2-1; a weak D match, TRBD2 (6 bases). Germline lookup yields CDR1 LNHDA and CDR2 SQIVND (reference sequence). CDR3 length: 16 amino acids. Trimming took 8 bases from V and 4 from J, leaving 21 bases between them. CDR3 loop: CASSPPGTSRYNEQFF. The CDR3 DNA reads TGTGCCAGTTCACCCCCCGGGACTTCGAGGTACAATGAGCAGTTCTTC.

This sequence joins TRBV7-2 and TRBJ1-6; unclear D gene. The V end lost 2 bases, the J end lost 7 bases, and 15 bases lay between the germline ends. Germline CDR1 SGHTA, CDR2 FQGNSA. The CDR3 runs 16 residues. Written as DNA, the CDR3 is TGTGCCAGCAGCTTATTCGCCTCTAATTCGAATTCACCCCTCCACTTT. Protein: CASSLFASNSNSPLHF.

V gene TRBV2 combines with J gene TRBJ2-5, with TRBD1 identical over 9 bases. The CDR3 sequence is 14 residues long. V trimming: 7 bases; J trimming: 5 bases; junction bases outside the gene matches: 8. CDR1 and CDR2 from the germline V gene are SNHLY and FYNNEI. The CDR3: CASMTQGAQETQYF. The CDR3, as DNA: TGTGCCAGCATGACACAGGGGGCCCAGGAGACCCAGTACTTC.

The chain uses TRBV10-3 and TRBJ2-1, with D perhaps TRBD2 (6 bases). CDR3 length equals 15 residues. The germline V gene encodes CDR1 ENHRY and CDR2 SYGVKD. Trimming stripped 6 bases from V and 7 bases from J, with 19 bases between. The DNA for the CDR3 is TGTGCCATCAGGGGACGTAACTCTCGGGGGAATGAGCAGTTCTTC. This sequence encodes CAIRGRNSRGNEQFF.

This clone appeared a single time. CDR3 in DNA: TGTGCCAGCAGCCCCGAAGCCACCGTCTCTGGAAACACCATATATTTT. Its protein product is CASSPEATVSGNTIYF. This chain uses TRBV7-8 with TRBJ1-3; D is ambiguous. The CDR3 contains 16 residues. Germline loops: CDR1 SGHVS, CDR2 FQNEAQ. Trimming stripped 5 bases from V and 0 bases from J, with 14 bases between. Full variable domain (remainder filled in from reference TRBV7-8 and TRBJ1-3): GAGVSQSPRYKVAKRGQDVALRCDPISGHVSLFWYQQALGQGPEFLTYFQNEAQLDKSGLPSDRFFAERPEGSVSTLKIQRTQQEDSAVYLCASSPEATVSGNTIYFGEGSWLTVV.

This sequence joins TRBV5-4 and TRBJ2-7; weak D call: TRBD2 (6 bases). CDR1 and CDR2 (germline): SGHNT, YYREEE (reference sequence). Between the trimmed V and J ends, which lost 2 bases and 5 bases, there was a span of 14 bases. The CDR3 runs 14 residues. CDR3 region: CASSLGGAGNEQYF. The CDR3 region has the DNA TGTGCCAGCAGCTTAGGCGGGGCCGGGAACGAGCAGTACTTC. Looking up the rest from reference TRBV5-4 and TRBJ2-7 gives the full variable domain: ETGVTQSPTHLIKTRGQQVTLRCSSQSGHNTVSWYQQALGQGPQFIFQYYREEENGRGNFPPRFSGLQFPNYSSELNVNALELDDSALYLCASSLGGAGNEQYFGPGTRLTVT.

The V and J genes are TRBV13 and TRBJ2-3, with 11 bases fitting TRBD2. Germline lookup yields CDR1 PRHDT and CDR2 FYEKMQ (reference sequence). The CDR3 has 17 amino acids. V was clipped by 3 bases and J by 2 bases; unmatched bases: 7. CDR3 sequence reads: CASSLGLAGGATDTQYF. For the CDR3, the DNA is TGTGCCAGCAGCTTGGGGCTAGCGGGGGGTGCCACAGATACGCAGTATTTT.

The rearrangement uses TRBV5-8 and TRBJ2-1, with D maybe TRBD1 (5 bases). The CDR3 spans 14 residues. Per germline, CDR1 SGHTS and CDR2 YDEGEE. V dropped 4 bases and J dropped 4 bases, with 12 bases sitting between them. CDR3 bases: TGTGCCAGCAGCGATAGGACATTTTACAATGAGCAGTTCTTC. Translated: CASSDRTFYNEQFF.

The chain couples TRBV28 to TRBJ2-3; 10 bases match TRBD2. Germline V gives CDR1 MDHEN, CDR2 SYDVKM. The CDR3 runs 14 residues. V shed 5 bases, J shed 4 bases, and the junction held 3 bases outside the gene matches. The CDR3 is CASSRLAGADTQYF. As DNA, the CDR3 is TGTGCCAGCAGTCGACTAGCGGGTGCAGATACGCAGTATTTT.

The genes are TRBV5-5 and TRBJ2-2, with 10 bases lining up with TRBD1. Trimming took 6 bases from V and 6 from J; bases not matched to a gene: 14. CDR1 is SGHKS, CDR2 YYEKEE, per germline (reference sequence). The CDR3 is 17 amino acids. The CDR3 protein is CASTDRGRGSTSGELFF. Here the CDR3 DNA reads TGTGCCAGCACCGACAGGGGGCGCGGATCGACCTCCGGGGAGCTGTTTTTT.

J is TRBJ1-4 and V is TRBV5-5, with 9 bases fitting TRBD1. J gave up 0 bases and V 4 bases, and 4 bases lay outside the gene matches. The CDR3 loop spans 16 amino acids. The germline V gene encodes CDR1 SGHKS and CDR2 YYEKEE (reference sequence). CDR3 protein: CASSPGTGTTNEKLFF. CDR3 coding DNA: TGTGCCAGCAGCCCCGGGACAGGGACAACTAATGAAAAACTGTTTTTT.

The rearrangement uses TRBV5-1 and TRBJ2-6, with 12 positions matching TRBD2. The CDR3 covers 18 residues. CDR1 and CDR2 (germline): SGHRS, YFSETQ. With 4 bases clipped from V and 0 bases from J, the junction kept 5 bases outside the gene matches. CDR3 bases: TGCGCCAGCAGCCACCGGACTAGCGGGGACTCTGGGGCCAACGTCCTGACTTTC. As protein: CASSHRTSGDSGANVLTF.

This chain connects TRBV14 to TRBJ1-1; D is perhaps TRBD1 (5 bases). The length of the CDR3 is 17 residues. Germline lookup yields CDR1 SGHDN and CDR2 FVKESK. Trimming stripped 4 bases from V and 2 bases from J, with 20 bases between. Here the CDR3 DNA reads TGTGCCAGCAGCCTCCTTAGGACGACAGCTTTCAACACTGAAGCTTTCTTT. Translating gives CASSLLRTTAFNTEAFF.

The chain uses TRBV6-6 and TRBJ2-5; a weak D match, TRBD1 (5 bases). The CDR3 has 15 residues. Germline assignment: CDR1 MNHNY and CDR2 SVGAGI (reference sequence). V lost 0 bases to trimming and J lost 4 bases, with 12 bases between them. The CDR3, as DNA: TGTGCCAGCAGTTACTCAGGGGCCTTTGGAGAGACCCAGTACTTC. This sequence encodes CASSYSGAFGETQYF.

The CDR3: CASSEAEGEQPQHF. CDR3 DNA sequence: TGTGCCAGCAGTGAAGCGGAGGGCGAGCAGCCCCAGCATTTT. The rearrangement joins TRBV2 to TRBJ1-5, with D uncertain. There are 14 residues in the CDR3. Deletions cut 0 bases from V and 7 bases from J, with 10 bases between. From germline, CDR1 is SNHLY and CDR2 FYNNEI.

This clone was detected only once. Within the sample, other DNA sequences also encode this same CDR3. Here the CDR3 DNA reads TGTGCCAGCAGCCTTAGCGGGGGGGCAGATACGCAGTATTTT. As protein: CASSLSGGADTQYF. The chain recombines TRBV7-2 with TRBJ2-3; TRBD2 matches 11 bases. Trimming removed 5 bases from V and 4 bases from J; junction bases left unmatched: 2. CDR3 size: 14 residues. Looked up from germline, CDR1 is SGHTA and CDR2 is FQGNSA.